This T cell receptor (beta chain) was observed in a study of siplizumab effects on memory and regulatory T cells. Assay used: immunoSEQ multiplex PCR; TCRdb lists only in-frame clones, some missing. The sample lists around 77,000 clones; roughly nine tenths were seen once. As regards this clone: Its cognate antigen is unknown.

CDR3 length: 13 residues. Trimming cost V 5 bases and J 2 bases, with 10 bases left between them. In germline, CDR1 is MNHNY, CDR2 SVGAGI (reference sequence). General study results and limits: Neither a naive nor a memory phenotype was assignable to roughly 75-97% of proliferating CD4+ or CD8+ clones. The diversity of naive T cells seemed greater than that of memory cells, and their alloresponse contribution seemed major. Alloreactive clones mapping to unstimulated subsets formed only a minor fraction. Alloreactive CD4+ clones that could be mapped were on average around 62% Treg-derived with siplizumab, against approximately 28% in controls.

This clonotype was obtained from a human donor in good health. The J gene is TRBJ2-7, the V gene TRBV6-6; D gene ambiguous. Material for sequencing was CD8+ T cells sorted from blood. CDR3 in DNA: TGTGCCAGCAGTCCGGACCCAACCTACGAGCAGTACTTC. Amino acid sequence: CASSPDPTYEQYF.